Sequencing of this T cell receptor beta chain was carried out in a study of response to subunit inactivated influenza vaccine. CDR1 is ENHRY and CDR2 is SYGVKD in the germline V gene. The V gene lost 4 bases and the J gene lost 4 bases, with 16 bases spanning the gap. The CDR3 consists of 15 residues. Each CDR3 protein gets one entry after TCRdb re-called the RT-PCR reads with MiXCR. Of over 450,000 distinct CDR3 sequences in the sample, over 10% were seen once. This clonotype was observed a few times. The material sequenced was PBMCs from blood, taken about 40 days after vaccination. The gene calls are TRBV10-3 and TRBJ2-5; D is perhaps TRBD2 (6 bases). The clonotype originates from a man between 45 and 60 years old who received an inactivated influenza vaccine. In DNA, the CDR3 is TGTGCCATCAGTGCTACAAACTTGGGGGGAGAGACCCAGTACTTC. Its translation is CAISATNLGGETQYF.